A selection of T cell receptor beta chains follows, all from one sample in a study of cytomegalovirus exposure and HLA in healthy donors. The method was immunoSEQ multiplex PCR; TCRdb's version includes in-frame clones alone and lacks a portion of them. The sample holds about 73,000 clones, 95% seen once. The sample was PBMCs. The receptors come from a man younger than 35 in good health and CMV-seronegative. The CDR3 runs from the conserved cysteine through the conserved F or W. The D gene is left open where the match is weak. For some rows the clone size is stated as once, few or many, or as a class when expanded; others skip it.

TRBJ1-4,TRBD1,-,TRBV19,TGTGCCAGTAGATCGGCAGGGGGGCCGACTAATGAAAAACTGTTTTTT,CASRSAGGPTNEKLFF
TRBJ1-4,-,-,TRBV19,TGTGCCAGTAGTATAGGCAGGGTATTGGGTGAAAAACTGTTTTTT,CASSIGRVLGEKLFF
TRBJ2-7,TRBD2,-,TRBV11-3,TGTGCCAGCAGCTTAGTCCGGGGTTTTGTGCGGGGGGTCTCCTACGAGCAGTACTTC,CASSLVRGFVRGVSYEQYF
TRBJ2-5,TRBD2,-,TRBV5-1,TGCGCCAGCAGCTTGGAGGCGGGGGAAGAGACCCAGTACTTC,CASSLEAGEETQYF
TRBJ2-3,TRBD2,-,TRBV5-4,TGTGCCAGCCATAATAGCGGGGGGTCGACAGATACGCAGTATTTT,CASHNSGGSTDTQYF
TRBJ2-1,TRBD2,-,TRBV29-1,TGCAGCGCACGGGGGTTGACTAGCGGGGGCAATGAGCAGTTCTTC,CSARGLTSGGNEQFF
TRBJ1-2,-,-,TRBV11-2,TGTGCCAGCAGCTTGACGGCAATTCAGGGTAACTATGGCTACACCTTC,CASSLTAIQGNYGYTF
TRBJ2-7,-,once,TRBV2,TGTGCCAGCAGTGAATCCAGGGTATTCGCCCTCACCTACGAGCAGTACTTC,CASSESRVFALTYEQYF
TRBJ2-3,TRBD2,few,TRBV4-2,TGTGCCAGCAGCCAAGGTGACAGCGGGGGGTCGGATACGCAGTATTTT,CASSQGDSGGSDTQYF
TRBJ1-3,-,-,TRBV4-2,TGTGCCAGCAGCCAGCTAAAGAGCTCTGGAAACACCATATATTTT,CASSQLKSSGNTIYF
TRBJ2-2,TRBD2,-,TRBV5-1,TGCGCCAGCAGCCCCGGACTAGCGCCCACAAAAGGGGGGGAGCTGTTTTTT,CASSPGLAPTKGGELFF
TRBJ2-3,-,-,TRBV6-1,TGTGCCAGCAGTGAAGCGGTCGCCGGGGGGCTTTGGGATACGCAGTATTTT,CASSEAVAGGLWDTQYF
TRBJ2-1,-,-,TRBV30,TGTGCCTGGAGTGACAAAGAAGAGCAGTTCTTC,CAWSDKEEQFF
TRBJ2-7,TRBD1,-,TRBV7-2,TGTGCCAGCAGCTTGGGGACAGGGGGCCCGTACTTC,CASSLGTGGPYF
TRBJ2-2,TRBD1,-,TRBV27,TGTGCCAGCATGGGGGGACAGGGGGACACCGGGGAGCTGTTTTTT,CASMGGQGDTGELFF
TRBJ1-5,-,-,TRBV27,TGTGCCAGCAGTTTAAGCGGGGAGGGGGGGCGGTTGCCCCAGCATTTT,CASSLSGEGGRLPQHF
TRBJ1-2,TRBD1,-,TRBV27,TGTGCCAGCAGGACCCGACAGGGTTACGACTACACCTTC,CASRTRQGYDYTF
TRBJ1-2,-,-,TRBV6-1,TGTGCCAGCAGTGAAAACAGGCGGTATGGCTACACCTTC,CASSENRRYGYTF
TRBJ2-2,TRBD2,-,TRBV6-4,TGTGCCAGCAGTGACTCGATCGGCGGGGGGGGCACCGGGGAGCTGTTTTTT,CASSDSIGGGGTGELFF
TRBJ1-1,-,-,TRBV7-9,TGTGCCAGCAGCCCCGTGGAGGGCGAGGCTTTCTTT,CASSPVEGEAFF
TRBJ1-6,-,-,TRBV2,TGTGCCAGCAGTGAATACCTACCCGAGAATTCACCCCTCCACTTT,CASSEYLPENSPLHF
TRBJ2-1,TRBD1,-,TRBV27,TGTGCCAGCAGTCTCCGGGACAGGGGGCTTTATGAGCAGTTCTTC,CASSLRDRGLYEQFF
TRBJ2-2,TRBD1,once,TRBV18,TGTGCCAGCTCACCACCTGCGGGACAGGGGAGAGGGGAGCTGTTTTTT,CASSPPAGQGRGELFF
TRBJ2-3,-,once,TRBV6-5,TGTGCCAGCAGTTACGATTACGGGGGAACAGATACGCAGTATTTT,CASSYDYGGTDTQYF
TRBJ2-6,-,-,TRBV30,TGTGCCTGGAGAGGGATGGGCCCAGGGATTCCGTCTGGGGCCAACGTCCTGACTTTC,CAWRGMGPGIPSGANVLTF
TRBJ1-6,-,once,TRBV27,TGTGCCAGCAGTTTTCGGGACACTGCCTATGGTAATTCACCCCTCCACTTT,CASSFRDTAYGNSPLHF
TRBJ1-1,-,-,TRBV7-3,TGTGCCAGCAGCTCTGACGGAGGGGTGAACACTGAAGCTTTCTTT,CASSSDGGVNTEAFF
TRBJ1-1,-,-,TRBV6-5,TGTGCCAGCAGTCGGCAGCCCGGGGGACAAGCTTTCTTT,CASSRQPGGQAFF
TRBJ2-3,-,-,TRBV19,TGTGCCAGTAGTCCGCGAGGGAGAGGGCCGATAGATACGCAGTATTTT,CASSPRGRGPIDTQYF
TRBJ1-1,-,-,TRBV7-8,TGTGCCAGCAGCTTAGGAACGGTGATTGAAGCTTTCTTT,CASSLGTVIEAFF
TRBJ1-2,TRBD1,-,TRBV11-3,TGTGCCAGCAGTCGGACAGGAGTACGAGCAGGACAGGAGTACTATGGCTACACCTTC,CASSRTGVRAGQEYYGYTF
TRBJ1-2,-,-,TRBV15,TGTGCCACCAGCACCCAGCTGGAGGGGCAGTATGGCTACACCTTC,CATSTQLEGQYGYTF
TRBJ2-3,TRBD1,-,TRBV14,TGTGCCAGCAGCCTCCCAGGGGGAGTTTACGGGGATACGCAGTATTTT,CASSLPGGVYGDTQYF
TRBJ1-2,-,-,TRBV2,TGTGCCAGCAGTCGGGAGAACTATGGCTACACCTTC,CASSRENYGYTF
TRBJ1-3,-,-,TRBV28,TGTGCCAGCAGCGAAGGGGGCTCTGGAAACACCATATATTTT,CASSEGGSGNTIYF
TRBJ1-3,-,-,TRBV28,TGTGCCAGCAGTTTAGGAGTGGCTGGAAACACCATATATTTT,CASSLGVAGNTIYF
TRBJ1-2,-,-,TRBV9,TGTGCCAGCAGCGGAAGGACAGCCTATGGCTACACCTTC,CASSGRTAYGYTF
TRBJ1-1,TRBD1,once,TRBV15,TGTGCCACCAGCTTAACCGGGACAGGGAAGGCTGAAGCTTTCTTT,CATSLTGTGKAEAFF
TRBJ2-7,-,-,TRBV7-9,TGTGCCAGCAGCCCAACCGGAGGCGAGCAGTACTTC,CASSPTGGEQYF
TRBJ1-1,-,-,TRBV5-6,TGTGCCAGCAGCCGGAGGGTGTGGGGCCTGAACACTGAAGCTTTCTTT,CASSRRVWGLNTEAFF
TRBJ2-7,-,few,TRBV4-1,TGCGCCAGCAGCCAAAACAGGGGACTCTACGAGCAGTACTTC,CASSQNRGLYEQYF
TRBJ1-1,TRBD1,-,TRBV7-3,TGTGCCAGCAGCTTAACAGTGGGACAGATGAACACTGAAGCTTTCTTT,CASSLTVGQMNTEAFF
TRBJ1-1,-,-,TRBV27,TGTGCCAGCCTCAGCAGGGCGAGCACTGAAGCTTTCTTT,CASLSRASTEAFF
TRBJ2-1,TRBD2,-,TRBV6-5,TGTGCCAGCAGCAGCGGGGGGGACCATGGTGAGCAGTTCTTC,CASSSGGDHGEQFF
TRBJ1-2,-,-,TRBV30,TGTGCCTGGAGTGTTGGCGGTGGCTACACCTTC,CAWSVGGGYTF
TRBJ2-1,TRBD2,-,TRBV29-1,TGCAGCGTGCATTGGGGCGGGGGAAACAATTACAATGAGCAGTTCTTC,CSVHWGGGNNYNEQFF
TRBJ2-7,TRBD1,once,TRBV6-5,TGTGCCAGCAGTTGGGGGACAGGTGTGTCCTACGAGCAGTACTTC,CASSWGTGVSYEQYF
TRBJ2-2,-,-,TRBV27,TGTGCCAGCAGTTTAACCGGGACCGGGGAGCTGTTTTTT,CASSLTGTGELFF
TRBJ2-7,TRBD1,-,TRBV27,TGTGCCAGCAGGAGGACAGGGATCTACGAGCAGTACTTC,CASRRTGIYEQYF
TRBJ1-1,-,-,TRBV19,TGTGCCAGTAGTGATGCTAATAAGCCTGAAGCTTTCTTT,CASSDANKPEAFF
TRBJ1-3,-,-,TRBV10-1,TGCGCCAGCAGAAGCCAGGCGGGGGACACCATATATTTT,CASRSQAGDTIYF
TRBJ1-5,-,-,TRBV4-1,TGCGCCAGCAGCCAAGAAGTGGTGGGGCAAATCAATCAGCCCCAGCATTTT,CASSQEVVGQINQPQHF
TRBJ1-2,-,once,TRBV27,TGTGCCAGCAGTTTACCCGGCGGGGGCTACACCTTC,CASSLPGGGYTF
TRBJ1-1,-,-,TRBV28,TGTGCCAGCAGTTTCCTCACCTCGTGGGCGAACACTGAAGCTTTCTTT,CASSFLTSWANTEAFF
TRBJ2-5,-,-,TRBV6-6,TGTGCCAGCAGTTACGGGCCCCAAGAGACCCAGTACTTC,CASSYGPQETQYF
TRBJ2-3,-,-,TRBV28,TGTGCCAGCAGTTTGGCAGGGATGGATACGCAGTATTTT,CASSLAGMDTQYF
TRBJ2-1,TRBD2,-,TRBV6-1,TGTGCCAGCAGTGAAAGACTAGCGGGCGGGTGGGAGCAGTTCTTC,CASSERLAGGWEQFF
TRBJ1-1,-,-,TRBV2,TGTGCCAGCAGTCAGGGGTTCGGCACTGAAGCTTTCTTT,CASSQGFGTEAFF
TRBJ1-4,-,-,TRBV7-9,TGTGCCAGCAGCCAATCGGGGGAAGAAAAACTGTTTTTT,CASSQSGEEKLFF